This is a list of T cell receptor beta chains from one sample in a study of cytomegalovirus exposure and HLA in healthy donors. Here immunoSEQ multiplex PCR was the method, and the copy in TCRdb shows in-frame clones only, minus some. The sample comprises fewer than 120,000 clones, over 65% of which are singletons, and around an eighth rests with the top ten. Sequenced material: PBMCs. The receptor set was obtained from a man aged 25 to 40 in good health and CMV-seropositive. The CDR3 runs from the conserved cysteine through the conserved F or W. D genes are given only for firm matches. The listing skips clone size in some rows; elsewhere it reads once, few, many or a size class.

v_gene	len	d_gene	abundance	j_gene	CDR3aa	CDR3nt
TRBV10-3	14	-	-	TRBJ2-2	CAITQTPDTGELFF	TGTGCCATCACCCAGACTCCCGACACCGGGGAGCTGTTTTTT
TRBV15	12	-	-	TRBJ2-5	CATSRFGETQYF	TGTGCCACCAGCAGGTTCGGGGAGACCCAGTACTTC
TRBV7-9	13	TRBD1	-	TRBJ1-5	CASSTDRAKPQHF	TGTGCCAGCAGCACAGACAGGGCTAAGCCCCAGCATTTT
TRBV6-6	14	-	-	TRBJ1-5	CATSAPLTNQPQHF	TGTGCCACTTCGGCCCCACTAACCAACCAGCCCCAGCATTTT
TRBV4-3	15	-	-	TRBJ2-2	CASSLRGASTGELFF	TGCGCCAGCAGCCTTCGGGGGGCGAGCACCGGGGAGCTGTTTTTT
TRBV15	18	TRBD2	-	TRBJ2-3	CATSRATSGRSRSDTQYF	TGTGCCACCAGCAGAGCGACTAGCGGGAGGTCCAGGTCAGATACGCAGTATTTT
TRBV19	15	-	-	TRBJ2-1	CASGIDGLDYNEQFF	TGTGCCAGTGGAATAGACGGACTGGATTACAATGAGCAGTTCTTC
TRBV30	14	-	-	TRBJ1-5	CAWSHPGGNQPQHF	TGTGCCTGGAGCCACCCGGGGGGGAATCAGCCCCAGCATTTT
TRBV2	19	TRBD1	-	TRBJ1-4	CASSLLGWQGVRGEEKLFF	TGTGCCAGCAGCCTCCTGGGGTGGCAGGGGGTAAGAGGGGAAGAAAAACTGTTTTTT
TRBV28	15	TRBD1	once	TRBJ2-5	CAIGETGDFQETQYF	TGTGCCATCGGGGAGACAGGGGATTTCCAAGAGACCCAGTACTTC
TRBV28	17	TRBD1	-	TRBJ1-5	CASSLPYTGVSNQPQHF	TGTGCCAGCAGTTTACCCTATACAGGGGTCAGCAATCAGCCCCAGCATTTT
TRBV5-6	14	-	-	TRBJ1-1	CASSQITVNTEAFF	TGTGCCAGCAGCCAAATCACAGTGAACACTGAAGCTTTCTTT
TRBV20-1	10	-	-	TRBJ1-2	CSARRAAETF	TGCAGTGCTAGGCGGGCGGCAGAAACCTTC
TRBV13	16	TRBD2	-	TRBJ2-7	CASSHLGAGGSYEQYF	TGTGCCAGCAGCCACTTGGGTGCGGGGGGCTCCTACGAGCAGTACTTC
TRBV11-3	15	-	-	TRBJ2-3	CASSLADGGPDTQYF	TGTGCCAGCAGCTTAGCTGACGGGGGGCCAGATACGCAGTATTTT
TRBV19	14	TRBD1	-	TRBJ1-1	CASLTDRAGAEAFF	TGTGCCAGTTTAACAGACAGGGCGGGCGCTGAAGCTTTCTTT
TRBV5-1	14	TRBD1	-	TRBJ2-4	CASSLGDRANIQYF	TGCGCCAGCAGCTTGGGAGACAGGGCTAACATTCAGTACTTC
TRBV29-1	13	-	-	TRBJ1-3	CSVNRPGGNTIYF	TGCAGCGTTAACAGGCCCGGTGGAAACACCATATATTTT
TRBV28	14	TRBD1	-	TRBJ1-2	CASSSIHRGGGYTF	TGTGCCAGCAGCTCAATCCACAGGGGAGGTGGCTACACCTTC
TRBV4-1	14	-	-	TRBJ1-6	CASSQAGFSAPLHF	TGCGCCAGCAGCCAAGCAGGGTTTTCTGCACCCCTCCACTTT
TRBV5-1	14	-	-	TRBJ2-7	CASSLRQPSYEQYF	TGCGCCAGCAGCCTGCGACAGCCCTCCTACGAGCAGTACTTC
TRBV7-2	15	-	few	TRBJ2-7	CASSLDRIGTREQYF	TGTGCCAGCAGCTTAGACAGGATTGGAACTCGGGAGCAGTACTTC
TRBV28	14	-	-	TRBJ2-2	CASSFTANTGELFF	TGTGCCAGCAGTTTTACAGCGAACACCGGGGAGCTGTTTTTT
TRBV29-1	12	-	once	TRBJ1-1	CSVERETPEAFF	TGCAGCGTTGAACGGGAGACCCCTGAAGCTTTCTTT